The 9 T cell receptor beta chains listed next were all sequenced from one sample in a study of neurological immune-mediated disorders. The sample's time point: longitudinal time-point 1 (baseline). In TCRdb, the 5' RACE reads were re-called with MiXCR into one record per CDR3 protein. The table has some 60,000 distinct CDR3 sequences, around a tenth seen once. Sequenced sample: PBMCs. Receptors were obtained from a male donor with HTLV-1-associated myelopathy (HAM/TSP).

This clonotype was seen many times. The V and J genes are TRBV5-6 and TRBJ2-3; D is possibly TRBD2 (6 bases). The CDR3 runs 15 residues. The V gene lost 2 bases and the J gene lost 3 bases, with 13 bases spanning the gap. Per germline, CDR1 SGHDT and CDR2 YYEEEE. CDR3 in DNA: TGTGCCAGCAGCTTCTGGGGGGTAGCTACAGATACGCAGTATTTT. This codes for CASSFWGVATDTQYF.

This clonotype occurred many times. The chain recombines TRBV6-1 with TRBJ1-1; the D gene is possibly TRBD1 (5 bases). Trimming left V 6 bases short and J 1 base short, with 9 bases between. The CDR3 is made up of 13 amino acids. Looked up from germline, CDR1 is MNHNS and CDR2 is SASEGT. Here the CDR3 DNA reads TGTGCCAGCAGATGGGGCAGGAACACTGAAGCTTTCTTT. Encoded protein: CASRWGRNTEAFF.

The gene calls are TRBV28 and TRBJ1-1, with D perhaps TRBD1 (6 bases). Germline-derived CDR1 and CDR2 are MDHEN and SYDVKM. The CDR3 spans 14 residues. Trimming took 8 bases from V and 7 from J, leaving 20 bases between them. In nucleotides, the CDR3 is TGTGCCAGCCAAGAAATACGGGGGGCGATTGAAGCTTTCTTT. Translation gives CASQEIRGAIEAFF. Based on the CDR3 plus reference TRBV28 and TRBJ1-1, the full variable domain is DVKVTQSSRYLVKRTGEKVFLECVQDMDHENMFWYRQDPGLGLRLIYFSYDVKMKEKGDIPEGYSVSREKKERFSLILESASTNQTSMYLCASQEIRGAIEAFFGQGTRLTVV.

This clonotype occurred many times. CDR3 protein: CSVTGQHYNEQFF. CDR3 coding DNA: TGCAGTGTGACCGGACAACACTACAATGAGCAGTTCTTC. The chain has TRBV20-1 and TRBJ2-1; weak D call: TRBD1 (5 bases). The germline CDR1 and CDR2 sequences are DFQATT and SNEGSKA (reference sequence). Trimming removed 7 bases from V and 3 bases from J, with 13 bases in between. There are 13 residues in the CDR3.

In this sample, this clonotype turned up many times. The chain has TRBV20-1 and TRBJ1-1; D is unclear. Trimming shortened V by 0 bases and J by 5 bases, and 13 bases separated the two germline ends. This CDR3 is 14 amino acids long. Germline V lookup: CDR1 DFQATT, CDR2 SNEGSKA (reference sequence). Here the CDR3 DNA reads TGCAGTGCTAGAGATTCTGAGGGAAATACTGAAGCTTTCTTT. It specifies CSARDSEGNTEAFF.

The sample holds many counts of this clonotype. CDR3 residues: CASSLDFFTDTQYF. The CDR3 DNA is TGTGCCAGCAGCTTAGATTTCTTCACAGATACGCAGTATTTT. The rearrangement uses TRBV7-2 and TRBJ2-3; the D is unclear. The CDR3 covers 14 residues. The V gene's germline CDR1 is SGHTA and CDR2 FQGNSA. V was trimmed by 1 base and J by 2 bases, leaving 7 bases between them.

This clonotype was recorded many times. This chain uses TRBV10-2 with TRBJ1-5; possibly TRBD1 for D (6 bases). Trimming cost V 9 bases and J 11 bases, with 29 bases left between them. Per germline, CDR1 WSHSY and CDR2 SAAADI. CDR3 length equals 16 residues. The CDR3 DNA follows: TGCGCCAGACACATCAACCGGGACACCGAATGGGGAGCCCAGCATTTT. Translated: CARHINRDTEWGAQHF.

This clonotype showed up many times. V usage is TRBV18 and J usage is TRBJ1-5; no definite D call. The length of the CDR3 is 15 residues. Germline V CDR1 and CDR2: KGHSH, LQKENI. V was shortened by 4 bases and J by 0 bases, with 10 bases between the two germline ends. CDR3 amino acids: CASSHNTNSNQPQHF. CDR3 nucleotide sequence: TGTGCCAGCTCACATAACACCAATAGCAATCAGCCCCAGCATTTT.

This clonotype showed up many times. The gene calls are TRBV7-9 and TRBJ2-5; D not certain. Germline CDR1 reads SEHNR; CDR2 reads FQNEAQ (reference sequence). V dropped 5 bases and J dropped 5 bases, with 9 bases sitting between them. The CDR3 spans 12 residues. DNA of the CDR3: TGTGCCAGCAGCCCCCGCTGGGAGACCCAGTACTTC. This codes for CASSPRWETQYF.